This TCR beta chain was observed in a study of T cell responses to AZD1222 COVID-19 vaccine. Points from the study as a whole: Reportedly, nearly half the spike-specific TCRs target unmutated variant regions. The number of AZD1222 recipients seropositive at baseline was only 5 to 7.

This CDR3 region has 16 residues. Trimming removed 3 bases from V and 9 bases from J; junction bases left unmatched: 15. Repertoires were generated with immunoSEQ multiplex PCR, while TCRdb's copy carries only in-frame clones and drops some. Of 98,000 or so clones listed, more than 85% are singletons. Details on this clone: Its target is unknown.

Source: peripheral blood, taken on day 0 of AZD1222 vaccination. This chain uses TRBV5-3 with TRBJ2-7, with 10 positions matching TRBD1. TRBV5-3 is recorded as an ORF, its role being uncertain. This sequence was found in an adult in good health. CDR3 DNA sequence: TGTGCCAGAAGCTCAAGGCTTTCCGGGACAGGGGCCGTGCAGTACTTC. Amino acid sequence: CARSSRLSGTGAVQYF.